This T cell receptor (beta chain) derives from a study of blood T cell repertoires in COVID-19. Method: immunoSEQ multiplex PCR; TCRdb's copy keeps in-frame clones and lacks some. The sample has around 180,000 clones; approximately 83% are singletons. This clone appeared a single time. The CDR3 loop spans 15 amino acids. Germline V gene data show CDR1 as SGHAT and CDR2 as FQNNGV. V was trimmed by 5 bases and J by 4 bases, leaving 17 bases between them. Material for sequencing was peripheral blood. J is TRBJ1-2 and V is TRBV11-2; D unclear. This receptor was identified in a human donor in a cohort sampled during active COVID-19. CDR3 in DNA: TGTGCCAGCAGCGCCGACAAACCATCGCTCTATGGCTACACCTTC. It is translated as CASSADKPSLYGYTF.